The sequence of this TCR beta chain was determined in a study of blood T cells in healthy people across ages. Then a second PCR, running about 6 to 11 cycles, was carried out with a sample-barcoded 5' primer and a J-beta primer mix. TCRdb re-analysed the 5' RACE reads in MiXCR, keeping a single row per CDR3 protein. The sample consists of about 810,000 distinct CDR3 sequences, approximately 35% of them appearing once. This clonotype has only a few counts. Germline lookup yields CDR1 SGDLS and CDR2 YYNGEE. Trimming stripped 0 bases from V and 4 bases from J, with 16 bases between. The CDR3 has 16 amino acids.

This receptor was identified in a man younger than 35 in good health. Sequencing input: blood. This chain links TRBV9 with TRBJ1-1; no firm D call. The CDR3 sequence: CASSVEGTLFGTEAFF. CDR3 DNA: TGTGCCAGCAGCGTAGAGGGCACTCTCTTCGGCACTGAAGCTTTCTTT. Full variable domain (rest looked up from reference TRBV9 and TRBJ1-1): DSGVTQTPKHLITATGQRVTLRCSPRSGDLSVYWYQQSLDQGLQFLIQYYNGEERAKGNILERFSAQQFPDLHSELNLSSLELGDSALYFCASSVEGTLFGTEAFFGQGTRLTVV.